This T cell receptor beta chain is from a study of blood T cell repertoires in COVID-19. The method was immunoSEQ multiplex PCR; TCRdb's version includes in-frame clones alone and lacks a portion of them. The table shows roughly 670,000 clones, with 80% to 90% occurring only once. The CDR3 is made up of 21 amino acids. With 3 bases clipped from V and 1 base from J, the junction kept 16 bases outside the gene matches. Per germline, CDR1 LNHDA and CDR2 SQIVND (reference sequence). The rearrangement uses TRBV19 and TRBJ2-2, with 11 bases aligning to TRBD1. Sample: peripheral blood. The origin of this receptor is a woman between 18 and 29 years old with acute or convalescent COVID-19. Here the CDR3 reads CASSILGTGGRALGNTGELFF. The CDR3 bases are TGTGCCAGTAGTATTTTGGGGACAGGGGGTAGAGCGTTAGGGAACACCGGGGAGCTGTTTTTT.